This T cell receptor (beta chain) stems from a study of blood T cells in healthy people across ages. It was with a sample-barcoded 5' primer and a J-beta primer mix that a second PCR of roughly 7 to 12 cycles was run. A tag from a template-switch adaptor with 12 random nucleotides marked each cDNA molecule. Using its own MiXCR run on the 5' RACE reads, TCRdb lists one record per CDR3 protein. The table records some 710,000 distinct CDR3 sequences, about half of them present only once. With regard to this clonotype: Its specificity is not known.

Study findings and constraints: Long-lived donors exceeded aged donors in naive CD4+ cells and diversity.

Donors each provided about 10 milliliters of peripheral blood. This receptor was identified in a man older than 75 in good health. Sequencing was performed on blood.

This CDR3 is CAINGQNDEQFF. The CDR3, as DNA: TGTGCCATCAATGGACAGAACGATGAGCAGTTCTTC. The chain couples TRBV10-3 to TRBJ2-1; D is perhaps TRBD1 (6 bases). Germline-derived CDR1 and CDR2 are ENHRY and SYGVKD. This CDR3 has 12 residues. The V end was cut by 7 bases, the J end by 8 bases, with 12 bases between.